This TCR beta chain was recorded in a study of a mutant IDH1 vaccine in newly diagnosed glioma. Study summary: Averaging approximately 42 years of age, treated patients were around 60% male and approximately 40% female. Patients got radiotherapy, temozolomide, or both beforehand, and most got both.

Sample time point: week 11, during vaccination. Vaccination comprised doses that each held 300 ug of mutant IDH1 20-mer peptide, plus topical imiquimod. This clone was detected once. No antigen is known for it. Germline V lookup: CDR1 MGHRA, CDR2 YSYEKL. The CDR3 runs 18 residues. J lost 6 bases, V lost 5 bases, and 16 bases had no gene match. TCRdb keeps only in-frame clones here, not all; method: immunoSEQ multiplex PCR. The table lists tens of thousands of clones, roughly 84% of them singletons. The receptor comes from a woman aged 45-59 years with glioma. This specimen consisted of PBMCs, obtained from a glioma patient whose treatment included an IDH1 peptide vaccine. J is TRBJ2-2 and V is TRBV4-1; TRBD1 matches at 9 bases. This CDR3 reads CASSTYWRGTGMSGELFF. The CDR3 region has the DNA TGCGCCAGCAGCACCTACTGGAGAGGGACAGGGATGTCCGGGGAGCTGTTTTTT.